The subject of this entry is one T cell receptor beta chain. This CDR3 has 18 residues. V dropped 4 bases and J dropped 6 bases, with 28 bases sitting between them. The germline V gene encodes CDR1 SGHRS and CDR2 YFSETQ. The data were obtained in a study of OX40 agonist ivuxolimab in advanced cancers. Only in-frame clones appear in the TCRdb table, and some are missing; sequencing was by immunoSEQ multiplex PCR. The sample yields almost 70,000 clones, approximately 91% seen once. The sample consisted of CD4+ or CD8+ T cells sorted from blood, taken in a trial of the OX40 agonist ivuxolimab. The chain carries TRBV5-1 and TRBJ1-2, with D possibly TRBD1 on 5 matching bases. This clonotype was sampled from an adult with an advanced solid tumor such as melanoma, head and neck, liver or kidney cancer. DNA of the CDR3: TGCGCCAGCAGCCGTATGATGAGCTCCGGGACCGATACAGATGGCTACACCTTC. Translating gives CASSRMMSSGTDTDGYTF.